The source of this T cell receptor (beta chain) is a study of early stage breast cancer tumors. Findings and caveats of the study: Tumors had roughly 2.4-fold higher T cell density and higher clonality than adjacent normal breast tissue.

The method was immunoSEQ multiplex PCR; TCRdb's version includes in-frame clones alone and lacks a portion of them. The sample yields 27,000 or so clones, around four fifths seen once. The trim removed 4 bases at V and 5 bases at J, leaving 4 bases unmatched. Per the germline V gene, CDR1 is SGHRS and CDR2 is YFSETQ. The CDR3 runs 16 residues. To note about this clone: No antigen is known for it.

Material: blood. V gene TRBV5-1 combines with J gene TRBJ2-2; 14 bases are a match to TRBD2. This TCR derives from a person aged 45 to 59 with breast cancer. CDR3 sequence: CASSTGLAGVTGELFF. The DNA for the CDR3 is TGCGCCAGCAGCACGGGACTAGCGGGAGTAACCGGGGAGCTGTTTTTT.